The 25 T cell receptor beta chains in this list originate from one sample, sequenced in a study of shared clonotypes between healthy human individuals (TCRdb year 2020). Library method: the immunoSEQ multiplex PCR assay. The immuneACCESS repertoire file appears here via TCRdb, limited to in-frame rearrangements. These files lack a portion of the clones; in checked studies, under half of the deficit traces to unresolved V genes, and the cause of the others is not known. The sample table shows millions of clones, and approximately 95% are seen once. The ten largest clones capture under 0.45% of the sample. The specimen was naive CD4+ T cells from PBMCs. According to the study, the label for this sample's cell subset or site signals: CD45RA+ positively selected. These receptor sequences come from a man younger than 35 in good health. Some clones in this sample may be carry-over from other donors' samples.

The chain has TRBV7-2 and TRBJ2-1; D unresolved. Germline CDR1 reads SGHTA; CDR2 reads FQGNSA. The CDR3 consists of 17 residues. V lost 5 bases to trimming and J lost 6 bases, with 23 bases between them. CDR3 protein: CASSLSRWGTVGNEQFF. DNA for the CDR3: TGTGCCAGCAGCCTAAGTCGGTGGGGTACGGTCGGCAATGAGCAGTTCTTC.

This chain links TRBV9 with TRBJ2-6; D may be TRBD1 (5 bases). The germline gives CDR1 SGDLS, CDR2 YYNGEE. Trimming stripped 3 bases from V and 4 bases from J, with 11 bases between. The CDR3 is 15 amino acids. CDR3 in DNA: TGTGCCAGCAGCGCAACAGGTCTCGGGGCCAACGTCCTGACTTTC. Translating gives CASSATGLGANVLTF. Supplemented by reference TRBV9 and TRBJ2-6, the full variable domain reads DSGVTQTPKHLITATGQRVTLRCSPRSGDLSVYWYQQSLDQGLQFLIQYYNGEERAKGNILERFSAQQFPDLHSELNLSSLELGDSALYFCASSATGLGANVLTFGAGSRLTVL.

With respect to this clone: At the DNA level, this CDR3 is encoded by other sequences in the same sample as well. The chain recombines TRBV25-1 with TRBJ2-7; the match to TRBD1 covers 8 bases. There are 15 residues in the CDR3. V shed 5 bases, J shed 2 bases, and the junction held 8 bases outside the gene matches. Per the germline V gene, CDR1 is MGHDK and CDR2 is SYGVNS. The CDR3 DNA is TGTGCCAGCAGTCTCGGCGGGACAGGAGCCTACGAGCAGTACTTC. This codes for CASSLGGTGAYEQYF.

This chain uses TRBV18 with TRBJ2-7; D is perhaps TRBD1 (6 bases). CDR1 and CDR2 from the germline V gene are KGHSH and LQKENI. The CDR3 runs 15 residues. With 0 bases removed from V and 0 bases from J, the gap between germline ends came to 9 bases. CDR3 sequence reads: CASSPPNRVSYEQYF. CDR3 coding DNA: TGTGCCAGCTCACCACCGAACAGGGTCTCCTACGAGCAGTACTTC.

The rearrangement joins TRBV5-6 to TRBJ2-6, with D unresolved. Between the trimmed V and J ends, which lost 1 base and 0 bases, there was a span of 8 bases. The CDR3 runs 16 residues. Germline lookup yields CDR1 SGHDT and CDR2 YYEEEE. The CDR3 DNA reads TGTGCCAGCAGCTTGTGGGCCGCCTCTGGGGCCAACGTCCTGACTTTC. Protein sequence: CASSLWAASGANVLTF.

The V gene is TRBV28, the J gene TRBJ2-5, with D possibly called TRBD1 or TRBD2 (5 bases each). There are 14 residues in the CDR3. Germline V gene lookup returns CDR1 MDHEN and CDR2 SYDVKM. V lost 3 bases, J lost 7 bases, and 15 bases lay in between. CDR3 protein: CASSFRAVGGTQYF. CDR3 in DNA: TGTGCCAGCAGTTTTAGAGCCGTTGGGGGGACCCAGTACTTC.

This rearrangement joins TRBV18 to TRBJ2-3; weak D call: TRBD2 (5 bases). The CDR3 contains 15 residues. In germline, CDR1 is KGHSH, CDR2 LQKENI. Trimming took off 3 bases at V and 6 bases at J, with 16 bases between the two ends. The CDR3 here is CASSPNLATYDTQYF. CDR3 sequence (DNA): TGTGCCAGCTCACCGAATTTAGCGACCTACGATACGCAGTATTTT.

In nucleotides, the CDR3 is TGTGCCAGCCGGGGACAGAGCATATACGAGCAGTACTTC. Its translation: CASRGQSIYEQYF. The chain combines TRBV28 with TRBJ2-7; 7 nucleotides line up with TRBD1. V gave up 8 bases and J gave up 4 bases; unmatched junction bases: 8. The germline V gene encodes CDR1 MDHEN and CDR2 SYDVKM. The CDR3 is 13 residues long.

CDR3 DNA sequence: TGTGCTAGTGGTTTGGTAATAGCAGGGGGCAAAACCGGGGAGCTGTTTTTT. It specifies CASGLVIAGGKTGELFF. The chain carries TRBV12-5 and TRBJ2-2, with 8 bases fitting TRBD1. With V trimmed by 0 bases and J by 5 bases, 8 bases remained unmatched. The germline V gene encodes CDR1 LGHNT and CDR2 FRNRAP. This CDR3 has 17 residues.

This clone was detected only a few times. The chain links TRBV28 to TRBJ1-1; D is uncertain. The CDR3 runs to 15 residues. Germline V lookup: CDR1 MDHEN, CDR2 SYDVKM. The V end was cut by 3 bases, the J end by 0 bases, with 11 bases between. The CDR3 DNA reads as TGTGCCAGCAGTTTCCCGGGAGCCATGAACACTGAAGCTTTCTTT. It encodes CASSFPGAMNTEAFF.

As to this clone: Other DNA sequences in this specimen translate into the identical CDR3. The J gene is TRBJ1-2, the V gene TRBV18, with TRBD1 as a possible D gene (6 bases). V lost 3 bases and J 2 bases, leaving 7 bases between the germline ends. The CDR3 has 13 amino acids. Germline V gene data show CDR1 as KGHSH and CDR2 as LQKENI. The CDR3 DNA reads TGTGCCAGCTCACCCGACAGGAACTATGGCTACACCTTC. It translates to CASSPDRNYGYTF.

V gene TRBV6-5 combines with J gene TRBJ2-1; D unresolved. This CDR3 spans 13 amino acids. Trimming pared 4 bases from V and 5 bases from J, leaving 9 bases between. Germline CDR1 is MNHEY and CDR2 is SVGAGI. CDR3: CASSSPWNNEQFF. For the CDR3, the DNA is TGTGCCAGCAGTTCCCCGTGGAACAATGAGCAGTTCTTC.

V usage is TRBV6-5 and J usage is TRBJ2-1; D might be TRBD2 (6 bases). V lost 6 bases and J 9 bases, leaving 15 bases between the germline ends. The CDR3 has 13 amino acids. From germline, CDR1 is MNHEY and CDR2 SVGAGI. The CDR3 region is CASRPLAFSEQFF. In DNA, the CDR3 is TGTGCCAGCAGACCTCTAGCGTTCAGTGAGCAGTTCTTC.

The chain is built from TRBV11-1 and TRBJ2-1; TRBD2 agrees at 10 bases. This CDR3 is built from 18 residues. CDR1 and CDR2 (germline): SGHAT, FQDESV (reference sequence). Losses at the gene ends were 3 bases for V and 0 bases for J; bases not matched to a gene: 8. CDR3 loop: CASSFPTSGIRSYNEQFF. CDR3 DNA sequence: TGTGCCAGCAGCTTTCCAACTAGCGGGATACGCTCCTACAATGAGCAGTTCTTC.

The J gene is TRBJ2-1, the V gene TRBV7-3; D may be TRBD2 (5 bases). CDR3 length: 17 residues. Germline loops: CDR1 SGHTA, CDR2 FQGTGA. The V gene lost 5 bases and the J gene lost 6 bases, with 23 bases spanning the gap. The CDR3 protein is CASSPLPGVGLFNEQFF. The CDR3 nucleotides are TGTGCCAGCAGCCCTCTCCCCGGGGTGGGCCTCTTCAATGAGCAGTTCTTC.

The CDR3 region is CASSPRTGESEKLFF. In nucleotides, the CDR3 is TGTGCCAGCAGCCCGAGGACAGGGGAGAGTGAAAAACTGTTTTTT. The V gene is TRBV9, the J gene TRBJ1-4; 9 bases agree with TRBD1. From germline, CDR1 is SGDLS and CDR2 YYNGEE. J gave up 7 bases and V 4 bases, and 8 bases lay outside the gene matches. The CDR3 sequence is 15 residues long.

J is TRBJ2-1 and V is TRBV28; 7 bases are a match to TRBD2. V lost 5 bases and J lost 2; bases outside the gene matches: 12. The germline V gene has CDR1 MDHEN and CDR2 SYDVKM. The CDR3 is made up of 17 amino acids. CDR3 in DNA: TGTGCCAGCAGTCCCCACTTAGCGGGTCTCCCCTACAATGAGCAGTTCTTC. Translation gives CASSPHLAGLPYNEQFF.

Comments on this clone: Other nucleotide sequences in the sample specify the same CDR3. V gene TRBV5-1 combines with J gene TRBJ2-7, with 7 bases matching TRBD1. The CDR3 runs 15 residues. In germline, CDR1 is SGHRS, CDR2 YFSETQ. V was clipped by 2 bases and J by 0 bases; unmatched bases: 5. The CDR3 DNA follows: TGCGCCAGCAGCTTAACAGGGGCGAGCTCCTACGAGCAGTACTTC. This codes for CASSLTGASSYEQYF.

V gene TRBV18 combines with J gene TRBJ1-1, with TRBD1 identical over 11 bases. Unmatched junction bases numbered 3, after V lost 5 bases and J lost 1 base. The CDR3 spans 15 residues. Germline V CDR1 and CDR2: KGHSH, LQKENI. The CDR3 reads CASSDGTGGNTEAFF. CDR3 bases: TGTGCCAGCTCAGACGGGACAGGGGGGAACACTGAAGCTTTCTTT.

The chain couples TRBV11-2 to TRBJ1-2; perhaps TRBD1 as D (5 bases). The V gene lost 1 base and the J gene lost 5 bases, with 17 bases spanning the gap. The germline V gene has CDR1 SGHAT and CDR2 FQNNGV. This CDR3 comprises 16 residues. The DNA of the CDR3 is TGTGCCAGCAGCTTAGCTTCGATGCCGGGGGTATATGGCTACACCTTC. Its protein is CASSLASMPGVYGYTF.

This chain joins TRBV7-9 and TRBJ2-5; D gene uncertain. The CDR3 is 11 residues long. Germline V lookup: CDR1 SEHNR, CDR2 FQNEAQ (reference sequence). The V end was cut by 7 bases, the J end by 1 base, with 4 bases between. The CDR3 nucleotides read TGTGCCAGCACCCGCCAAGAGACCCAGTACTTC. Protein product: CASTRQETQYF.

The chain joins TRBV28 to TRBJ2-2; D perhaps matches TRBD2 (5 bases). V lost 5 bases to trimming and J lost 0 bases, with 13 bases between them. Germline V CDR1 and CDR2: MDHEN, SYDVKM. The CDR3 contains 16 residues. The CDR3 spells CASSPGDATNTGELFF. CDR3 DNA: TGTGCCAGCAGTCCCGGGGATGCGACGAACACCGGGGAGCTGTTTTTT.

The table lists this clone with a count of one. The V call is TRBV7-9, the J call TRBJ1-4, with D unclear. CDR1 SEHNR and CDR2 FQNEAQ come from the germline V gene (reference sequence). V was shortened by 1 base and J by 8 bases, with 14 bases between the two germline ends. The CDR3 sequence is 15 residues long. The CDR3 coding sequence is TGTGCCAGCAGCTTAGTGCGGGGTATCGGGGAAAAACTGTTTTTT. Translation gives CASSLVRGIGEKLFF.

The V gene is TRBV28, the J gene TRBJ2-1; 7 bases fit TRBD2. V was pared by 6 bases and J by 6 bases, with 11 bases of the junction left unmatched. Looked up from germline, CDR1 is MDHEN and CDR2 is SYDVKM. This CDR3 has 15 amino acids. The CDR3 region is CASSTLGGSSNEQFF. In DNA, the CDR3 is TGTGCCAGCAGCACTTTGGGCGGGAGCAGCAATGAGCAGTTCTTC.

The chain uses TRBV4-2 and TRBJ1-2; D possibly corresponds to TRBD1 (6 bases). Germline values: CDR1 LGHNA, CDR2 YNFKEQ. The CDR3 spans 15 residues. Trimming took off 4 bases at V and 0 bases at J, with 12 bases between the two ends. Here the CDR3 reads CASSPRQVSNYGYTF. The CDR3 DNA sequence: TGTGCCAGCAGCCCGCGACAGGTTTCTAACTATGGCTACACCTTC.